Following are 25 T cell receptor beta chains from one sample sequenced in a study of beta chain features in type 1 diabetes (dated by TCRdb to the late 2010s). Library preparation used the immunoSEQ multiplex PCR assay. The entire isolated RNA was reverse transcribed using the High Capacity cDNA Reverse Transcription Kit, and thus expressed TCRB transcripts were sequenced. As stored in TCRdb, this immuneACCESS dataset retains in-frame rearrangements with V and J assigned. A fraction of the clones does not appear; measured against another copy, unresolved V genes explain less than half of the discrepancy, and the remainder lacks a known reason. In this sample the table shows around 300,000 clones, roughly 15% of which occur a single time. The top ten hold about 6.7% of the sample. The specimen was central memory CD4+ T cells from blood. The receptors were gathered from a man between 25 and 39 years old in good health.

The chain recombines TRBV11-2 with TRBJ2-2; 7 bases are a match to TRBD2. The germline V gene has CDR1 SGHAT and CDR2 FQNNGV. The length of the CDR3 is 16 residues. V lost 5 bases to trimming and J lost 7 bases; unmatched junction nucleotides: 13. CDR3 amino acids: CASSPLGSGNHGELFF. The CDR3 DNA is TGTGCCAGCAGCCCCCTAGGGAGCGGGAATCACGGGGAGCTGTTTTTT. The full variable domain, its missing parts supplied by reference TRBV11-2 and TRBJ2-2, is EAGVAQSPRYKIIEKRQSVAFWCNPISGHATLYWYQQILGQGPKLLIQFQNNGVVDDSQLPKDRFSAERLKGVDSTLKIQPAKLEDSAVYLCASSPLGSGNHGELFFGEGSRLTVL.

V and J are TRBV4-3 and TRBJ2-5; D might be TRBD2 (6 bases). CDR3 size: 15 residues. CDR1 and CDR2 (germline): LGHNA, YSLEER. V was pared by 1 base and J by 4 bases, with 13 bases between. In DNA form, the CDR3 reads TGCGCCAGCAGCCAAGGGGCGAGGCGGGGAGAGACCCAGTACTTC. It translates to CASSQGARRGETQYF.

This clone was seen only a few times. The rearrangement joins TRBV7-2 to TRBJ2-3; TRBD2 aligns across 7 bases. CDR1 is SGHTA and CDR2 is FQGNSA in the germline V gene. CDR3 length equals 14 residues. V dropped 4 bases and J dropped 11; count of bases not matched to a gene: 12. DNA of the CDR3: TGTGCCAGCAGCTCGGGGACTAAGGGTTGGCTGCAGTATTTT. It is translated as CASSSGTKGWLQYF.

This clone was recorded many times. V and J are TRBV15 and TRBJ2-5; the D gene is possibly TRBD1 (6 bases). This CDR3 comprises 17 residues. CDR1 is LNHNV and CDR2 is YYDKDF in the germline V gene (reference sequence). V gave up 1 base and J gave up 4 bases, with 19 bases separating them. The CDR3 spells CATSRGGPGKLGETQYF. Written as DNA, the CDR3 is TGTGCCACCAGCAGAGGGGGGCCGGGCAAGCTTGGAGAGACCCAGTACTTC.

This clone was seen only a few times. The chain is built from TRBV18 and TRBJ1-1; no firm D call. The germline CDR1 and CDR2 sequences are KGHSH and LQKENI. Trimming took 5 bases from V and 0 from J, leaving 10 bases between them. CDR3 length: 14 amino acids. CDR3 nucleotide sequence: TGTGCCAGCTCATCTCAACTCTTGAACACTGAAGCTTTCTTT. As protein: CASSSQLLNTEAFF.

This clone was observed a handful of times. The CDR3 is CSVGLAGGPGDTQYF. The CDR3 nucleotides read TGCAGCGTTGGACTAGCGGGAGGGCCTGGAGATACGCAGTATTTT. V and J are TRBV29-1 and TRBJ2-3; TRBD2 matches at 14 bases. Germline CDR1 is SQVTM and CDR2 is ANQGSEA. The CDR3 has 15 residues. Trimming took 4 bases from V and 5 from J; bases not matched to a gene: 5.

The chain combines TRBV19 with TRBJ1-1, with D unresolved. The germline CDR1 and CDR2 sequences are LNHDA and SQIVND (reference sequence). The V end lost 4 bases, the J end lost 1 base, and 10 bases lay between the germline ends. The CDR3 covers 14 residues. The CDR3, as DNA: TGTGCCAGTAGTACAACACGGCAGAACACTGAAGCTTTCTTT. It codes for CASSTTRQNTEAFF.

As for this clone: A junction boundary mismatches the germline segment, possibly from a read error. This chain uses TRBV10-3 with TRBJ1-5, with D perhaps matching TRBD1 (5 bases). Per germline, CDR1 ENHRY and CDR2 SYGVKD. CDR3 length: 16 amino acids. The CDR3 reads CASSVGQGLINQPQHF. The CDR3 coding sequence is TGTGCCAGCAGTGTAGGGCAGGGACTGATCAATCAGCCCCAGCATTTT.

This clone was observed a few times. V and J are TRBV19 and TRBJ1-4; no clear D gene. The CDR3 contains 12 residues. Trimming removed 3 bases from V and 8 bases from J, with 7 bases in between. Per germline, CDR1 LNHDA and CDR2 SQIVND (reference sequence). The CDR3 is CASSMGGEKLFF. The CDR3 DNA is TGTGCCAGTAGTATGGGAGGGGAAAAACTGTTTTTT.

In regard to this clone: Distinct nucleotide sequences in the sample also encode this CDR3. The rearrangement links TRBV5-1 to TRBJ2-7; D is uncertain. Germline loops: CDR1 SGHRS, CDR2 YFSETQ. The CDR3 spans 11 residues. V was pared by 3 bases and J by 3 bases, with 4 bases between. The CDR3 is CASSSDYEQYF. For the CDR3, the DNA is TGCGCCAGCAGCTCAGACTACGAGCAGTACTTC.

This clone was counted only a few times. The V gene is TRBV21-1, the J gene TRBJ2-2; the table's D call of TRBD1 was not tested on the DNA. TRBV21-1 has pseudogene status. The CDR3 consists of 15 residues. The DNA for the CDR3 is TGTGCCAGCAGCACCCCGGGACACCTCGGCGGGGAGCTGTTTTTT. It codes for CASSTPGHLGGELFF.

This clone was picked up many times. This sample also contains other DNA sequences that code for the same CDR3. The V gene is TRBV7-2, the J gene TRBJ1-6; D ambiguous. V shed 3 bases and J shed 10 bases, with 7 bases lying between them. The V gene's germline CDR1 is SGHTA and CDR2 FQGNSA. This CDR3 contains 12 residues. In nucleotides, the CDR3 is TGTGCCAGCAGCTTGGTGGGATCACCCCTCCACTTT. Amino acid sequence: CASSLVGSPLHF.

The table lists this clone with a few counts. The chain joins TRBV18 to TRBJ2-2; D is perhaps TRBD1 (7 bases). Deletions cut 1 base from V and 6 bases from J, with 15 bases between. The CDR3 runs to 16 residues. Per the germline V gene, CDR1 is KGHSH and CDR2 is LQKENI. The DNA for the CDR3 is TGTGCCAGCTCACCACGTCCAGGGGGGATGGCCGGGGAGCTGTTTTTT. It translates to CASSPRPGGMAGELFF. Full variable domain (outside the CDR3, taken from reference TRBV18 and TRBJ2-2): NAGVMQNPRHLVRRRGQEARLRCSPMKGHSHVYWYRQLPEEGLKFMVYLQKENIIDESGMPKERFSAEFPKEGPSILRIQQVVRGDSAAYFCASSPRPGGMAGELFFGEGSRLTVL.

This chain connects TRBV19 to TRBJ1-5; no clear D gene. V gave up 7 bases and J gave up 0 bases, with 13 bases separating them. The germline gives CDR1 LNHDA, CDR2 SQIVND (reference sequence). The CDR3 contains 15 residues. DNA for the CDR3: TGTGCCAGTAAGAGCCGGTCAAATAGCAATCAGCCCCAGCATTTT. It is translated as CASKSRSNSNQPQHF.

This clone came up a few times. The V and J genes are TRBV7-2 and TRBJ1-1; D gene ambiguous. V was cut by 1 base and J by 7 bases, with 7 bases left in between. Looked up from germline, CDR1 is SGHTA and CDR2 is FQGNSA. This CDR3 region has 12 residues. The CDR3 is CASSLDRREAFF. CDR3 nucleotides: TGTGCCAGCAGCTTAGATAGGCGTGAAGCTTTCTTT.

The chain couples TRBV5-1 to TRBJ2-1; D is perhaps TRBD2 (6 bases). CDR3 size: 13 residues. V lost 3 bases to trimming and J lost 4 bases, with 8 bases between them. Germline CDR1 SGHRS, CDR2 YFSETQ. The CDR3 bases are TGCGCCAGCAGCTCCGGGACTTACAATGAGCAGTTCTTC. It is translated as CASSSGTYNEQFF.

The chain recombines TRBV5-1 with TRBJ2-1, with D maybe TRBD2 (5 bases). The length of the CDR3 is 15 residues. V was clipped by 5 bases and J by 7 bases, with 19 bases between them. Germline V gene lookup returns CDR1 SGHRS and CDR2 YFSETQ. Here the CDR3 reads CASRLSLAIGNEQFF. In DNA form, the CDR3 reads TGCGCCAGCAGGCTTAGCCTAGCAATAGGTAATGAGCAGTTCTTC.

This clone was detected only a few times. The genes are TRBV6-1 and TRBJ2-7; D possibly corresponds to TRBD1 (6 bases). The V gene's germline CDR1 is MNHNS and CDR2 SASEGT. Trimming took 8 bases from V and 7 from J, leaving 12 bases between them. This CDR3 comprises 11 residues. In nucleotides, the CDR3 is TGTGCCAGCCGACAGGCGGAAGAGCAGTACGTC. Translation: CASRQAEEQYV.

The chain links TRBV5-6 to TRBJ2-5; D unresolved. Germline V gene sequence: CDR1 SGHDT, CDR2 YYEEEE. This CDR3 has 16 residues. The V end was cut by 0 bases, the J end by 2 bases, with 14 bases between. The CDR3 DNA reads as TGTGCCAGCAGCTTGGCCATTGAGGAATATCAAGAGACCCAGTACTTC. Protein: CASSLAIEEYQETQYF.

This clone was detected many times. The chain recombines TRBV29-1 with TRBJ2-3; D uncertain. The CDR3 totals 12 residues. V shed 4 bases and J shed 6 bases, with 11 bases lying between them. Germline V gene data show CDR1 as SQVTM and CDR2 as ANQGSEA. The CDR3 sequence: CSVGIVGDTQYF. CDR3 bases: TGCAGCGTTGGTATAGTGGGGGATACGCAGTATTTT.

This clone has more than one count but fewer than ten. The chain uses TRBV2 and TRBJ1-1; 10 bases are a match to TRBD1. With 3 bases clipped from V and 1 base from J, the junction kept 8 bases outside the gene matches. There are 17 residues in the CDR3. In germline, CDR1 is SNHLY, CDR2 FYNNEI. The CDR3, as DNA: TGTGCCAGCAGTGAGGACAGGGGGTCGATTGCGAACACTGAAGCTTTCTTT. It codes for CASSEDRGSIANTEAFF.

V is TRBV4-3 and J is TRBJ1-6; 12 nucleotides match TRBD1. Germline V lookup: CDR1 LGHNA, CDR2 YSLEER. V trimming: 3 bases; J trimming: 8 bases; junction bases outside the gene matches: 8. The CDR3 has 17 amino acids. In DNA, the CDR3 is TGCGCCAGCAGCCAGGGGACAGGGGGCCGAGCCCATTCACCCCTCCACTTT. Translation gives CASSQGTGGRAHSPLHF.

The sample holds a few counts of this clone. V is TRBV11-3 and J is TRBJ2-1; D is uncertain. V was clipped by 7 bases and J by 5 bases, with 6 bases between them. The CDR3 has 11 amino acids. Germline CDR1 reads SGHNT; CDR2 reads YENEEA. The CDR3: CASTLDNEQFF. The CDR3 DNA reads TGTGCCAGCACTCTCGACAATGAGCAGTTCTTC. Together with reference TRBV11-3 and TRBJ2-1, the CDR3 gives the full variable domain: EAGVVQSPRYKIIEKKQPVAFWCNPISGHNTLYWYLQNLGQGPELLIRYENEEAVDDSQLPKDRFSAERLKGVDSTLKIQPAELGDSAVYLCASTLDNEQFFGPGTRLTVL.

This clone was seen a handful of times. The chain is built from TRBV27 and TRBJ2-3; perhaps TRBD2 as D (6 bases). The CDR3 has 14 residues. V lost 6 bases and J 3 bases, leaving 13 bases between the germline ends. The germline V gene encodes CDR1 MNHEY and CDR2 SMNVEV (reference sequence). DNA of the CDR3: TGTGCCAGCAGCGGTGGCGGGGAGACAGATACGCAGTATTTT. Translating gives CASSGGGETDTQYF.

The chain is built from TRBV21-1 and TRBJ2-5; the table gives TRBD1 as D, unverified against the DNA. TRBV21-1 is a listed pseudogene. The CDR3 consists of 18 residues. For the CDR3, the DNA is TGTGCCAGCAGCATCAAGGGGCTAACAGCTAAGAGACCTGGTACCCAGTACTTC. This translates into CASSIKGLTAKRPGTQYF.